These 6 T cell receptor beta chains originate from one sample sequenced in a study of CD8+CD57+ T cells in acquired aplastic anemia (dated by TCRdb to the late 2010s). Expansion of CD8+CD57+ cells had been shown by flow cytometry in the patients chosen for sequencing. The data were produced on an Illumina HiSeq 2000. Genomic DNA served as template for TCR beta VDJ combination and CDR3 sequence profiling. The public reads were quality trimmed at Q25 with fastp and then assembled into clones with MiXCR by TCRdb, keeping productive beta chains. Each entry merges the rows of one CDR3 protein and shows their most common DNA and genes. The sample data list 150,000 to 200,000 distinct CDR3 sequences, and roughly 48% of these were observed just once. Of the sample, about 1.2% is held by the ten largest clones. The sequenced material came from sorted CD4+, CD8+, or CD8+CD57+ T cells (not recorded which) from PBMCs. The receptors stem from a human donor with aplastic anemia.

Here the CDR3 DNA reads TGTGCCAGCAGCTTGGCCTCGTCTAGCGGGAGGGGCACAGATACGCAGTATTTT. Residues: CASSLASSSGRGTDTQYF. The chain combines TRBV5-4 with TRBJ2-3; 12 bases are shared with TRBD2. Germline loops: CDR1 SGHNT, CDR2 YYREEE (reference sequence). The CDR3 extends over 18 amino acids. V was pared by 0 bases and J by 1 base, with 6 bases of the junction left unmatched.

This clonotype was seen repeatedly, ten times or more. This chain links TRBV24-1 with TRBJ1-6; maybe TRBD1 (5 bases). The CDR3 spans 19 residues. Trimming cost V 3 bases and J 14 bases, with 31 bases left between them. CDR1 and CDR2 (germline): KGHDR, SFDVKD. For the CDR3, the DNA is TGTGCCACCAGTGATCCTAGCCCCCGGGACGGACGTCGAACCCCGGCCCTCCACTTT. Protein: CATSDPSPRDGRRTPALHF.

This chain joins TRBV7-2 and TRBJ1-6; D is uncertain. Germline values: CDR1 SGHTA, CDR2 FQGNSA. This CDR3 region has 15 residues. With 2 bases removed from V and 6 bases from J, the gap between germline ends came to 11 bases. CDR3 residues: CASSLTAGSNSPLHF. CDR3 DNA sequence: TGTGCCAGCAGCTTAACAGCGGGGTCTAATTCACCCCTCCACTTT.

The chain couples TRBV29-1 to TRBJ2-1; D unresolved. The germline gives CDR1 SQVTM, CDR2 ANQGSEA. This CDR3 comprises 13 residues. The V end was cut by 4 bases, the J end by 5 bases, with 12 bases between. CDR3 in DNA: TGCAGCGTTGTAACGTATGGCAACAATGAGCAGTTCTTC. This sequence encodes CSVVTYGNNEQFF.

The chain recombines TRBV6-1 with TRBJ2-7; the D gene is possibly TRBD1 (6 bases). Between the trimmed V and J ends, which lost 4 bases and 4 bases, there was a span of 11 bases. CDR3 size: 13 residues. Germline CDR1 and CDR2: MNHNS and SASEGT. The DNA for the CDR3 is TGTGCCAGCAGTGTCCGACAGGCATACGAGCAGTACTTC. Amino acids: CASSVRQAYEQYF.

Of note for this clonotype: A much larger clone lies one base from this, so it may be a read error. The chain links TRBV4-2 to TRBJ2-5; 12 bases map to TRBD2. The CDR3 is 17 amino acids. CDR1 and CDR2 (germline): LGHNA, YNFKEQ. The CDR3 reads CASSQDGLAGLQETQCF. As DNA, the CDR3 is TGTGCCAGCAGCCAAGACGGACTAGCGGGATTACAAGAGACCCAGTGCTTC.